This T cell receptor (beta chain) was observed in a study of blood T cell repertoires in COVID-19. As for the study in general: Acute-phase and convalescent COVID-19 samples originated in the United States, Italy and Spain. Sample material is recorded as cDNA or gDNA derived from T cells, B-cell-depleted T cells, or PBMCs.

As originally analysed: Using reference gene primer amplification, nucleated cell counts were estimated. The assay was immunoSEQ multiplex PCR, and TCRdb's table has in-frame clones only and misses some. V and J calls and clone size are copied from that table; D and trimming were computed from the DNA. This repertoire shows 300,000 or so clones, about 82% found once; its top ten account for 1.6%. V was shortened by 3 bases and J by 0 bases, with 10 bases between the two germline ends. Germline CDR1 is SGHTA and CDR2 is FQGTGA. There are 15 residues in the CDR3. V gene TRBV7-3 combines with J gene TRBJ2-3, with a possible D match to TRBD2 (5 bases). Sequenced material: peripheral blood. The TCR was taken from a woman between 45 and 60 years old with acute or convalescent COVID-19. CDR3 bases: TGTGCCAGCAGCTTGATCCAGCGGAGCACAGATACGCAGTATTTT. Its protein product is CASSLIQRSTDTQYF.